Listed here are 2 T cell receptor beta chains from one sample, sequenced in a study of blood T cell repertoires in COVID-19. TCRdb's copy holds only in-frame clones and misses some; the assay was immunoSEQ multiplex PCR. The sample includes nearly 65,000 clones, about 86% of them seen just once. Sequences were obtained from peripheral blood. The receptor source for this set is a human donor in a cohort sampled during active COVID-19.

This chain joins TRBV19 and TRBJ2-3; unclear D gene. Trimming left V 2 bases short and J 0 bases short, with 6 bases between. There are 14 residues in the CDR3. CDR1 and CDR2 from the germline V gene are LNHDA and SQIVND (reference sequence). The CDR3 sequence is CASSIRRSTDTQYF. CDR3 bases: TGTGCCAGTAGTATACGTAGAAGCACAGATACGCAGTATTTT. The full variable domain, rest sourced from reference TRBV19 and TRBJ2-3, is DGGITQSPKYLFRKEGQNVTLSCEQNLNHDAMYWYRQDPGQGLRLIYYSQIVNDFQKGDIAEGYSVSREKKESFPLTVTSAQKNPTAFYLCASSIRRSTDTQYFGPGTRLTVL.

This clone showed up just a few times. The chain recombines TRBV4-3 with TRBJ2-7; the match to TRBD2 covers 15 bases. Germline assignment: CDR1 LGHNA and CDR2 YSLEER. The CDR3 runs to 17 residues. V trimming: 4 bases; J trimming: 0 bases; junction bases outside the gene matches: 4. In nucleotides, the CDR3 is TGCGCCAGCAGCCGTGGACTAGCGGGAGGGAGCTCCTACGAGCAGTACTTC. Translated, it gives CASSRGLAGGSSYEQYF.